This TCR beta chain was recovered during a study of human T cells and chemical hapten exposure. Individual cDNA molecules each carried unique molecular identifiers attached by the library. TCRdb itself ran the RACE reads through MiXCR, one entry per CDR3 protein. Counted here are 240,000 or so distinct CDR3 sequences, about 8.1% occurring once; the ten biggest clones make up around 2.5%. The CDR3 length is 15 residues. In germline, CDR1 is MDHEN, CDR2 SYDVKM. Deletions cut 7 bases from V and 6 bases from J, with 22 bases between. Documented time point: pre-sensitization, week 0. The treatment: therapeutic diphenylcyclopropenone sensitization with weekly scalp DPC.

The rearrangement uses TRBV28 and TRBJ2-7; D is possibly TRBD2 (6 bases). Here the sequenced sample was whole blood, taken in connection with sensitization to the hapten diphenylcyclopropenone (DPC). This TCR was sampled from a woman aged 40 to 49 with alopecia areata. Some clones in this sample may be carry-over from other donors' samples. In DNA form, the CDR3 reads TGTGCCAGCAACATTAGCGGTGGAAGGTCGGGCGAGCAGTACTTC. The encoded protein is CASNISGGRSGEQYF.